The next 7 T cell receptor beta chains were all read from a single sample in a study of blood T cell repertoires in COVID-19. Sequencing used immunoSEQ multiplex PCR; TCRdb keeps in-frame clones, though not all of them. In the table there are roughly 30,000 clones, approximately 79% of which are singletons. Specimen: peripheral blood. The receptors originated from a boy aged 2 to 9 with active or convalescent COVID-19.

The V and J genes are TRBV7-2 and TRBJ2-7; D uncertain. The V gene lost 5 bases and the J gene lost 5 bases, with 7 bases spanning the gap. The germline gives CDR1 SGHTA, CDR2 FQGNSA. The CDR3 is made up of 11 amino acids. The CDR3 DNA is TGTGCCAGCAGCGTCCGCGACGAGCAGTACTTC. This gives the protein CASSVRDEQYF.

The V call is TRBV7-2, the J call TRBJ2-1, with D possibly being TRBD1 (6 bases). The CDR3 is 12 amino acids. CDR1 is SGHTA and CDR2 is FQGNSA in the germline V gene. V shed 3 bases and J shed 9 bases, with 9 bases lying between them. The CDR3 is CASSFGGTEQFF. The CDR3 DNA reads TGTGCCAGCAGCTTTGGGGGCACTGAGCAGTTCTTC.

This clone has a single count. The J gene is TRBJ2-1, the V gene TRBV27; TRBD2 agrees at 9 bases. In germline, CDR1 is MNHEY, CDR2 SMNVEV (reference sequence). This CDR3 comprises 14 residues. Trimming took 7 bases from V and 8 from J; bases not matched to a gene: 9. CDR3 in DNA: TGTGCCAGCAACCGGATAGCGGGAGTCGATGAGCAGTTCTTC. Protein product: CASNRIAGVDEQFF.

This chain joins TRBV11-2 and TRBJ2-1; the match to TRBD2 covers 10 bases. The V gene end was trimmed by 0 bases and the J gene end by 7 bases; junction bases not matched to a gene: 6. CDR3 length: 16 amino acids. The germline V gene encodes CDR1 SGHAT and CDR2 FQNNGV. CDR3 in amino acids: CASSLEYGLAENEQFF. Here the CDR3 DNA reads TGTGCCAGCAGCTTAGAATATGGACTAGCGGAAAATGAGCAGTTCTTC.

The chain is built from TRBV7-2 and TRBJ2-1; 8 bases are shared with TRBD2. The V gene end was trimmed by 5 bases and the J gene end by 5 bases; junction bases not matched to a gene: 17. This CDR3 contains 18 residues. The V gene's germline CDR1 is SGHTA and CDR2 FQGNSA. The CDR3 nucleotides are TGTGCCAGCAGCCCCAGCGGACTAGCACTCGTCTTCAACAATGAGCAGTTCTTC. This codes for CASSPSGLALVFNNEQFF.

This clone was counted only a few times. The CDR3 DNA is TGTGCCAGTAGTATTGGCCGACAGACTAGCAATCAGCCCCAGCATTTT. Translation gives CASSIGRQTSNQPQHF. V usage is TRBV19 and J usage is TRBJ1-5; D might be TRBD1 (5 bases). CDR3 size: 16 residues. Trimming removed 3 bases at V and 0 bases at J, with 12 bases between. Germline V gives CDR1 LNHDA, CDR2 SQIVND (reference sequence).

The gene calls are TRBV30 and TRBJ2-1; perhaps TRBD1 as D (5 bases). The CDR3 has 14 residues. Germline CDR1 reads GTSNPN; CDR2 reads SVGIG (reference sequence). Trimming took off 3 bases at V and 5 bases at J, with 14 bases between the two ends. CDR3 loop: CAWSHRTFDNEQFF. DNA of the CDR3: TGTGCCTGGAGCCACCGGACATTCGACAATGAGCAGTTCTTC.